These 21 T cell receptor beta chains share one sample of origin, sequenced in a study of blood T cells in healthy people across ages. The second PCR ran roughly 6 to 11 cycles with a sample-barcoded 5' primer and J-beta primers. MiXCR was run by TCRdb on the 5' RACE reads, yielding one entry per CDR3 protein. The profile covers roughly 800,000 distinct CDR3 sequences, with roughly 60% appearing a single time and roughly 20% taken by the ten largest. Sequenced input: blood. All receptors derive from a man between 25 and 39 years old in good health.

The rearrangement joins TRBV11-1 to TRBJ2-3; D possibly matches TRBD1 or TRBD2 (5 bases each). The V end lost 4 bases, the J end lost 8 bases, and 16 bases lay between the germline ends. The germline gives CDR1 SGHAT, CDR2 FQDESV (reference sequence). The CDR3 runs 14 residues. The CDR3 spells CASSSRGRPATQYF. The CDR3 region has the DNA TGTGCCAGCAGCTCGAGGGGACGCCCCGCTACGCAGTATTTT.

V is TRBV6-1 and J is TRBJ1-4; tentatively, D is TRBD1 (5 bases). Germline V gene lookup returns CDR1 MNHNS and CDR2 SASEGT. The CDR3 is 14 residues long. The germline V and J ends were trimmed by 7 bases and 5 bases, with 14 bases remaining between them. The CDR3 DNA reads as TGTGCCAGCACCGAAGACAGAGTAAATGAAAAACTGTTTTTT. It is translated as CASTEDRVNEKLFF.

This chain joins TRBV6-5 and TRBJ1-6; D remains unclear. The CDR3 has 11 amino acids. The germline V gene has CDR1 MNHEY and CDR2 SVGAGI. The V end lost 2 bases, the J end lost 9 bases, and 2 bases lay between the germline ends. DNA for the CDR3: TGTGCCAGCAGTTACCCTTCACCCCTCCACTTT. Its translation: CASSYPSPLHF.

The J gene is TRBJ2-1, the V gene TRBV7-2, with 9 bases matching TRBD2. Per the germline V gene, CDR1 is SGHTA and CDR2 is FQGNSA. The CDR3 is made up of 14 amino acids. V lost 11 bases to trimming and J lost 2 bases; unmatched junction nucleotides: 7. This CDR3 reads CAGTRLAAYNEQFF. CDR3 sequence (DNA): TGTGCCGGCACTAGACTAGCGGCCTACAATGAGCAGTTCTTC.

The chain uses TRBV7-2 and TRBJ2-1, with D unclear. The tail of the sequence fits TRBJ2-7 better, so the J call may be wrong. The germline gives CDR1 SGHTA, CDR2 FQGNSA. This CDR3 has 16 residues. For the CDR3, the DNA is TGTGCCAGCAGCCCCAACCGGGCCGCGTCGACCAATGAGCAGTACTTC. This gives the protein CASSPNRAASTNEQYF.

The CDR3, as DNA: TGTGCCAGCAGTGGTTACGGGGATAGGGGGACAGATACGCAGTATTTT. Translation gives CASSGYGDRGTDTQYF. The rearrangement links TRBV2 to TRBJ2-3, with a weak D call TRBD1 (6 bases). The CDR3 has 16 residues. Germline values: CDR1 SNHLY, CDR2 FYNNEI. V lost 4 bases to trimming and J lost 3 bases, with 17 bases between them.

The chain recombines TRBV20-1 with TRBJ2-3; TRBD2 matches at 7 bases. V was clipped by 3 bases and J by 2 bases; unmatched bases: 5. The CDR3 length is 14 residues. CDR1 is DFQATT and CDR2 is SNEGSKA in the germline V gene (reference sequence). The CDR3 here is CSASGRESTDTQYF. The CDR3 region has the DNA TGCAGTGCTAGTGGGAGGGAGTCCACAGATACGCAGTATTTT.

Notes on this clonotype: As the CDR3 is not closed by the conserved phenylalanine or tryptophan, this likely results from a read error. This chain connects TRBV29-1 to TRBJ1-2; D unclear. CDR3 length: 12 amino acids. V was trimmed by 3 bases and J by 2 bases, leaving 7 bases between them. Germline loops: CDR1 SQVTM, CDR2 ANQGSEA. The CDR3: CSVDQGNYGYTI. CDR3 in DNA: TGCAGCGTTGATCAAGGGAACTATGGCTACACCATC.

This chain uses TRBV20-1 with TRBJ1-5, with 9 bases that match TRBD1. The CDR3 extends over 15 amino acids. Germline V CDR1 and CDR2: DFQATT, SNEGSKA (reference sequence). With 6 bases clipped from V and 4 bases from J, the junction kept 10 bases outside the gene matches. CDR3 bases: TGCAGTGCCAGAAACCTAGGACAGGGGAATCAGCCCCAGCATTTT. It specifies CSARNLGQGNQPQHF.

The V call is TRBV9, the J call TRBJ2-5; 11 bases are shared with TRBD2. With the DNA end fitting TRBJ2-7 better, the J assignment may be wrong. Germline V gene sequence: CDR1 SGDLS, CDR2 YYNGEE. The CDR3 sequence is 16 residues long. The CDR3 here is CASSVQGAGLADEQYF. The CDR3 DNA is TGTGCCAGCAGCGTACAGGGGGCGGGACTAGCGGACGAGCAGTACTTC.

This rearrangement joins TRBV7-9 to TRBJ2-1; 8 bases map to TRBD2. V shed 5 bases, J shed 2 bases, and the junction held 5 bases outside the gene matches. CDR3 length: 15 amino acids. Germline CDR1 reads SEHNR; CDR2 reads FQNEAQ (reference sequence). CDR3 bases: TGTGCCAGCAGCCCTAATAGCGGGACCTACAATGAGCAGTTCTTC. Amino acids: CASSPNSGTYNEQFF.

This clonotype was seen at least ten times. CDR3 region: CASSSGLFYEQYF. CDR3 sequence (DNA): TGTGCCAGCAGTTCGGGACTTTTCTACGAGCAGTACTTC. This chain uses TRBV7-2 with TRBJ2-7; D is possibly TRBD2 (6 bases). V shed 6 bases and J shed 3 bases, with 12 bases lying between them. The CDR3 totals 13 residues. The germline V gene has CDR1 SGHTA and CDR2 FQGNSA.

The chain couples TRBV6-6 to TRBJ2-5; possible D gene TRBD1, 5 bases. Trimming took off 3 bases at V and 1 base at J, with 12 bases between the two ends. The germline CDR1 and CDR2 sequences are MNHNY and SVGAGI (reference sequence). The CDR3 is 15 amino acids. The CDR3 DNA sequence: TGTGCCAGCAGTTATGGGCCTAGGGGCCAAGAGACCCAGTACTTC. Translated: CASSYGPRGQETQYF.

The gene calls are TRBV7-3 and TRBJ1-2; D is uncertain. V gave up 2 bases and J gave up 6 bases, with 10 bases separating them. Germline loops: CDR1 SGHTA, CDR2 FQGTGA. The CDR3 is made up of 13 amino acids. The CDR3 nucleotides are TGTGCCAGCAGCTTAGAAGGAAATGATGGCTACACCTTC. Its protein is CASSLEGNDGYTF.

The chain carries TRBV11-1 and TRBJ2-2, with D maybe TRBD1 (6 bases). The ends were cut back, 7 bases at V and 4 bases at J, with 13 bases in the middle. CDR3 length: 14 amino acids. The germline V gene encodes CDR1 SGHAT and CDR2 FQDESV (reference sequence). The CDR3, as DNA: TGTGCCAGCAAAGTGGGGGCCGGCACCGGGGAGCTGTTTTTT. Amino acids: CASKVGAGTGELFF.

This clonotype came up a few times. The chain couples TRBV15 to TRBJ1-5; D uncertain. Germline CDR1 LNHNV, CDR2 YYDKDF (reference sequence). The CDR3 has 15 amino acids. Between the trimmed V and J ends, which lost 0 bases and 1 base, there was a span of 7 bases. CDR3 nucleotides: TGTGCCACCAGCAGAGAGTTGAGCAGCAATCAGCCCCAGCATTTT. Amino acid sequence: CATSRELSSNQPQHF.

CDR3 sequence: CATLAGTAGEQYF. CDR3 nucleotides: TGTGCCACCCTTGCCGGGACAGCGGGTGAGCAGTACTTC. This sequence joins TRBV10-3 and TRBJ2-7; D is perhaps TRBD1 (7 bases). CDR1 and CDR2 from the germline V gene are ENHRY and SYGVKD. There are 13 residues in the CDR3. With 10 bases removed from V and 7 bases from J, the gap between germline ends came to 20 bases.

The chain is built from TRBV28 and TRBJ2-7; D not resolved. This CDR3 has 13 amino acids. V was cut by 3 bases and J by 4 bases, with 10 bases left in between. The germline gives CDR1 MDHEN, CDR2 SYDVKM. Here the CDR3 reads CASSFASTYEQYF. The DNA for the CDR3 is TGTGCCAGCAGTTTCGCCAGTACGTACGAGCAGTACTTC. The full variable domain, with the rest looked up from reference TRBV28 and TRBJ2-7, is DVKVTQSSRYLVKRTGEKVFLECVQDMDHENMFWYRQDPGLGLRLIYFSYDVKMKEKGDIPEGYSVSREKKERFSLILESASTNQTSMYLCASSFASTYEQYFGPGTRLTVT.

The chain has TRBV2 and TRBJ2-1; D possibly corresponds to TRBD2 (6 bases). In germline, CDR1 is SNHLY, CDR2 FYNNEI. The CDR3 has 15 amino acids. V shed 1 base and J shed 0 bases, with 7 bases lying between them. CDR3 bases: TGTGCCAGCAGTGAAGTCGGGAGCTCCTACAATGAGCAGTTCTTC. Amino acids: CASSEVGSSYNEQFF.

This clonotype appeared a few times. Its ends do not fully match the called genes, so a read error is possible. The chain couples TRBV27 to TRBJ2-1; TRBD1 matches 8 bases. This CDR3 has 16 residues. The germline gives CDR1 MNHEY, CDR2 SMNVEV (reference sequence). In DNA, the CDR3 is TGTGCCAGCAGTCTATCCTGGACAGGGTACTACAATGAGCAGTTCTTC. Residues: CASSLSWTGYYNEQFF.

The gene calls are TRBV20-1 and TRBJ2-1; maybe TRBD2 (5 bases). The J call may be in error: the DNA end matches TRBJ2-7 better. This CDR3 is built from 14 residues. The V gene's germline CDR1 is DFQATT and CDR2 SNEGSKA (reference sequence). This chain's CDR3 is CSARDRLDYNEQYF. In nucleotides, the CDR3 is TGCAGTGCTAGAGATCGGTTAGACTACAATGAGCAGTACTTC.